This T cell receptor beta chain was sequenced for a study of blood T cell repertoires in COVID-19. The protocol was immunoSEQ multiplex PCR, while the TCRdb copy is restricted to in-frame clones and leaves out a portion. The data contain about 130,000 clones, around 86% of them singletons. Germline V gene data show CDR1 as SEHNR and CDR2 as FQNEAQ (reference sequence). The CDR3 covers 11 residues. Trimming shortened V by 9 bases and J by 5 bases, and 11 bases separated the two germline ends. The rearrangement links TRBV7-9 to TRBJ2-7; a weak D match, TRBD2 (5 bases). The receptor comes from a man aged 60 to 75 with acute or convalescent COVID-19. The sample comprised peripheral blood. CDR3 loop: CASRVGDEQYF. CDR3 in DNA: TGTGCCAGTCGGGTCGGGGACGAGCAGTACTTC.